The present entry profiles one T cell receptor (beta chain) with its context. The antigen it binds to is not known. No base-level quality is on record; no much larger clone is a single base apart. The immunoSEQ hsTCRB v3.0 assay was used at survey level resolution to sequence the TRB variable region. TRB sequencing targeted a depth of about 35,000-50,000 T-cell genomes per sample. An Illumina MiSeq with a v3 150-cycle kit was used to sequence the pooled TRB libraries. The authors' pipeline ran thus. Repertoire analysis was performed in R inside a reproducible Nextflow workflow that covered QC, data transformation and analysis. Custom analyses were implemented in LymphoSeq2, an R package for AIRR-Seq data exploration. Several samples yielding fewer than 5000 total TRB sequences were excluded, leaving about 190 analyzed HIV repertoires. Among the approximately 190 retained HIV repertoires, about 57 were collected before ART initiation and 120 to 140 after ART initiation. Each repertoire was downsampled to 5000 TRB nucleotide sequences, and summary statistics were averaged across 100 downsampling iterations. Only TRB sequences with CDR3 regions of at least seven amino acids were retained for analysis. Two measures captured diversity: a Shannon entropy-derived clonality score and the Gini coefficient. In the repertoire networks, any two of the top 5000 CDR3 amino acid sequences were connected whenever the two sequences differed by an edit distance of one. Antigen specificity groups and MHC restriction were predicted for TRB CDR3 amino acid sequences with GLIPH2. Known CMV, EBV, HIV or tissue antigen associations were flagged by matching CDR3 amino acid sequences against VDJdb and McPAS-TCR. Pre-ART, post-ART and control groups were compared with Wilcoxon signed-rank tests and Holm-Bonferroni correction. In its TCRdb copy, this immuneACCESS table keeps in-frame sequences only and misses some clones. Where compared with another copy, unresolved V genes explain less than half of these, and the others have no known cause. The V and J calls and clone size are taken from that table; D and trimming were inferred from the DNA. The sample has about 10,000 clones on record, 80% to 90% of them singletons. Approximately 20% of the sample comes from the top ten.

The entry originates in a study of long-term antiretroviral therapy in people with HIV (dated by TCRdb to 2021 to 2024). As for the study more broadly: The earliest samples were collected about a decade before the 2015 WHO recommendation for immediate ART, when ART was typically delayed until CD4 counts fell. Whether ART initiation and durable HIV suppression were associated with changes in peripheral blood TRB repertoire composition and diversity was tested in a retrospective serial study. A total of fewer than 250 cryopreserved PBMC samples came from 25 to 35 adults with confirmed HIV infection and were collected serially over a mean of approximately six years (range 1-12). Of the 30 participants with HIV, about a dozen were female. No cross-contamination during QIAcube processing turned up in test extractions that ran a monoclonal T-cell line alongside 30 or so polyclonal samples.

Inclusion was restricted to participants for whom at least one PBMC sample before ART initiation and at least two post-ART samples were available. Treatment was received in the United States of America by all participants with HIV. Cryopreserved samples of 1-10 million PBMC were thawed and washed before DNA extraction. At the time of the earliest PBMC sample, participants with HIV were aged between about 20 and 55 years. Each participant contributed PBMC samples from 1-4 timepoints before ART initiation and 2-8 timepoints after ART initiation, with a median of 7 samples. For every participant, serial HIV viral load, CD4+ T-cell count, ART history and demographic data were obtained. Using a Qiagen kit on a QIAcube, genomic DNA was extracted from unsorted PBMC, with samples processed in batches of 12. In the germline V gene (reference sequence), CDR1 corresponds to PRHDT and CDR2 to FYEKMQ. The CDR3 goes from the cysteine to the phenylalanine over 16 residues. Only the CDR3 portion is preserved as DNA: 48 bases, with reading frame beginning at the first base. V trim: 2 bases; J trim: 5 bases; unmatched bases: 6.

Results and caveats for the whole study, not just this receptor: Because pre-ART samples had limited cell numbers, unsorted PBMC were profiled rather than sorted CD4+ and CD8+ T cells. Expanded TRB clones identified before ART initiation dominated the repertoire at all time points, although this dominance fluctuated and declined in many PLHIV after ART. The samples were dated from about 2003 to 2018, and the ART regimens that were used may be less effective than current ART regimens. Compared with controls, HIV repertoires had narrower CDR3 length ranges, and the network structure pointed to an antigen-experienced repertoire that shifted only slightly toward naive after ART. Inferences about post-ART repertoire changes are limited because no data were available on ART adherence, viral resistance or therapy changes. Owing to limited PBMC availability, only the TCR beta chain was sequenced, without alpha chain pairing. A significant increase in TRB diversity was found to be associated with ART initiation, although TRB diversity was observed to remain significantly below that of transplant donor controls even after long-term ART.

The V gene is TRBV13 and the J gene is TRBJ2-4; TRBD2 fits 10 bases in the junction. Sequenced here: unsorted PBMCs, sampled 0.2 years before starting antiretroviral therapy. The sequence derives from a woman between 40 and 55 years old with HIV. CDR3 loop: CASSLRRAGGQNIQYF. Here is the DNA: TGTGCCAGCAGCTTACGCCGAGCGGGGGGGCAAAACATTCAGTACTTC.